This entry features one TCR beta chain sequence. Its antigen is as yet unknown. The sample originates from a study of response to subunit inactivated influenza vaccine. Study observations and caveats: The study's authors posited that every seasonal influenza vaccination enlists few new T cells.

Each CDR3 protein is one row after TCRdb ran MiXCR on the RT-PCR reads. Of roughly 700,000 distinct CDR3 sequences in the sample, 15% to 18% were seen once. This CDR3 region has 15 residues. Germline values: CDR1 SGHTA, CDR2 FQGNSA. V lost 6 bases and J lost 4; bases outside the gene matches: 4. This TCR came from a man between 50 and 59 years old who received an inactivated influenza vaccine. The gene calls are TRBV7-2 and TRBJ2-1; 12 bases are shared with TRBD2. Source: PBMCs from blood, taken about 11 days after vaccination. For the CDR3, the DNA is TGTGCCAGCAGACGGACTAGCGGGATGTACAATGAGCAGTTCTTC. This codes for CASRRTSGMYNEQFF.